This record looks at one T cell receptor (beta chain) sequence and its context. Its antigen remains unidentified. The CDR3 extends over 13 amino acids. V dropped 5 bases and J dropped 2 bases, with 10 bases sitting between them. Per the germline V gene, CDR1 is MDHEN and CDR2 is SYDVKM. The source of the sample is a study of OX40 agonist ivuxolimab in advanced cancers. Whole-study context: Age averaged around 58 years (range roughly 23 to 79), and 82.7% were male. Study conclusions and caveats: Low normalized T-cell clonal expansion was also seen in some nonresponders.

TCRdb's table, derived via immunoSEQ multiplex PCR, lists solely in-frame clones and lacks some. The table records tens of thousands of clones, around nine tenths of them present only once. This TCR came from an adult with an advanced solid tumor such as melanoma, head and neck, liver or kidney cancer. Sequenced material: CD4+ or CD8+ T cells sorted from blood, taken in a trial of the OX40 agonist ivuxolimab. This chain joins TRBV28 and TRBJ2-7; possibly TRBD1 for D (5 bases). The CDR3 DNA reads as TGTGCCAGCAGTCAGAGACAGACCTACGAGCAGTACTTC. Protein: CASSQRQTYEQYF.